Listed below are T cell receptor beta chains from one sample, sequenced in a study of cytomegalovirus exposure and HLA in healthy donors. The assay was immunoSEQ multiplex PCR, and TCRdb's table has in-frame clones only and misses some. The repertoire holds about 79,000 clones, with 67% as singletons. Sequencing was performed on PBMCs. The receptors stem from a woman aged 45-59 years in good health and CMV-seropositive. Both conserved end residues are trimmed from each CDR3.

CDR3	V	J
ASSPTGSDTGELF	TRBV7-3	TRBJ2-2
ATAGGLTYEQY	TRBV6-5	TRBJ2-7
ASRGGDGAGELF	TRBV19	TRBJ2-2
ASSMGQGGTEAF	TRBV6-4	TRBJ1-1
ATSQEGPGYEQY	TRBV15	TRBJ2-7
ASSFGRDGELF	TRBV5-1	TRBJ2-2
ASRSLLSGNTIY	TRBV19	TRBJ1-3
ASSLRRFGTGGIGTEAF	TRBV19	TRBJ1-1
ASSLERGATNEKLF	TRBV5-6	TRBJ1-4
AHGGTGGGNTIY	TRBV11-2	TRBJ1-3
ASSLEAGGRGDTQY	TRBV7-2	TRBJ2-3
ASSQGALNYGYT	TRBV9	TRBJ1-2
ASSISGNNQPQH	TRBV19	TRBJ1-5
ASSAGTGTGEQY	TRBV10-2	TRBJ2-7
ASRPSSYNEQF	TRBV10-2	TRBJ2-1
ASSQAGGRDEAF	TRBV4-2	TRBJ1-1
ASSPRGLAGGSYEQY	TRBV7-9	TRBJ2-7
ASNSWGGSKEKLF	TRBV5-4	TRBJ1-4
ASSMGGLEKLF	TRBV19	TRBJ1-4
ASSVGAGGTDTQY	TRBV9	TRBJ2-3
ASSSDRGYTEAF	TRBV19	TRBJ1-1
ASSSRSGGLTDTQY	TRBV18	TRBJ2-3
ATQTSGGPREQF	TRBV12-5	TRBJ2-1
ASSLWRGSTDTQY	TRBV7-2	TRBJ2-3
ASRTAVLSGGQNEQF	TRBV5-1	TRBJ2-1
ASSLSRDRVYNEQF	TRBV5-1	TRBJ2-1
ASSEGDRGLNTEAF	TRBV28	TRBJ1-1
ASSGRTGLSYEQY	TRBV25-1	TRBJ2-7
SAGEGEKLF	TRBV20-1	TRBJ1-4